Below are 32 T cell receptor beta chains sequenced from a single sample in a study of OX40 agonist ivuxolimab in advanced cancers. Some clones are missing from TCRdb's copy, which holds only in-frame ones; the method was immunoSEQ multiplex PCR. The table shows 55,000 to 70,000 clones, with approximately 86% occurring only once. The input for sequencing was CD4+ or CD8+ T cells sorted from blood, taken in a trial of the OX40 agonist ivuxolimab. The source is an adult with an advanced solid tumor such as melanoma, head and neck, liver or kidney cancer.

This clone was recorded once. The rearrangement uses TRBV19 and TRBJ1-1; D perhaps matches TRBD1 (5 bases). The CDR3 is 15 amino acids. Germline V CDR1 and CDR2: LNHDA, SQIVND (reference sequence). V dropped 4 bases and J dropped 5 bases, with 17 bases sitting between them. CDR3 amino acids: CASSTPEGRKTEAFF. The CDR3 nucleotides read TGTGCCAGTAGTACCCCGGAGGGGCGCAAGACTGAAGCTTTCTTT.

The chain recombines TRBV27 with TRBJ2-3, with D possibly being TRBD2 (6 bases). This CDR3 spans 11 amino acids. Trimming removed 4 bases at V and 14 bases at J, with 13 bases between. Germline V gene data show CDR1 as MNHEY and CDR2 as SMNVEV (reference sequence). The CDR3, as DNA: TGTGCCAGCAGTTCTTCCGGGACTGGGTATTTT. Protein sequence: CASSSSGTGYF.

J is TRBJ1-6 and V is TRBV5-4; 7 nucleotides align to TRBD1. The junction had 7 bases not matched to a gene; V was cut back by 5 bases and J by 5 bases. The length of the CDR3 is 15 residues. In germline, CDR1 is SGHNT, CDR2 YYREEE (reference sequence). CDR3: CASSFAGTDNSPLHF. The CDR3 DNA is TGTGCCAGCAGTTTCGCCGGGACAGATAATTCACCCCTCCACTTT.

This clone was observed a single time. The gene calls are TRBV18 and TRBJ1-2; no reliable D call. Germline V gene sequence: CDR1 KGHSH, CDR2 LQKENI. Trimming cost V 2 bases and J 3 bases, with 1 base left between them. The CDR3 consists of 11 residues. CDR3 loop: CASSPDYGYTF. Here the CDR3 DNA reads TGTGCCAGCTCACCAGACTATGGCTACACCTTC.

The V and J genes are TRBV5-1 and TRBJ1-4, with a weak D call TRBD1 (6 bases). The length of the CDR3 is 16 residues. CDR1 is SGHRS, CDR2 YFSETQ, per germline. Trimming cost V 0 bases and J 5 bases, with 14 bases left between them. As DNA, the CDR3 is TGCGCCAGCAGCTTGGCGCCACAGGGAGCGAATGAAAAACTGTTTTTT. This encodes CASSLAPQGANEKLFF.

The chain links TRBV5-6 to TRBJ2-7; 13 nucleotides line up with TRBD2. V was clipped by 2 bases and J by 0 bases; unmatched bases: 5. The germline V gene encodes CDR1 SGHDT and CDR2 YYEEEE. The CDR3 consists of 17 residues. The CDR3 coding sequence is TGTGCCAGCAGCTTTCCGGGACTAGCGGGAAGCTCCTACGAGCAGTACTTC. It yields the protein CASSFPGLAGSSYEQYF.

The chain couples TRBV10-1 to TRBJ2-1; TRBD2 agrees at 8 bases. The germline gives CDR1 WNHNN, CDR2 SYGVQD (reference sequence). The CDR3 is made up of 15 amino acids. Germline trimming cut 7 bases from V and 6 bases from J; bases unmatched to any gene: 11. For the CDR3, the DNA is TGCGCCAGCATCCACGAGCGGGGGTCCACCAATGAGCAGTTCTTC. Translated, it gives CASIHERGSTNEQFF.

This sequence joins TRBV4-2 and TRBJ2-1; a weak D match, TRBD2 (5 bases). This CDR3 has 16 residues. The germline gives CDR1 LGHNA, CDR2 YNFKEQ. The ends were cut back, 0 bases at V and 2 bases at J, with 11 bases in the middle. CDR3 residues: CASSQETYGAYNEQFF. The CDR3 nucleotides are TGTGCCAGCAGCCAAGAAACTTACGGGGCCTACAATGAGCAGTTCTTC.

V is TRBV5-1 and J is TRBJ1-1; perhaps TRBD1 as D (5 bases). Between the trimmed V and J ends, which lost 4 bases and 3 bases, there was a span of 16 bases. The CDR3 has 15 amino acids. Germline V gene sequence: CDR1 SGHRS, CDR2 YFSETQ. This chain's CDR3 is CASSIDSYGDTEAFF. Written as DNA, the CDR3 is TGCGCCAGCAGCATTGACAGTTACGGGGACACTGAAGCTTTCTTT.

The V call is TRBV7-2, the J call TRBJ2-7; the D gene is possibly TRBD1 (6 bases). This CDR3 is 14 amino acids long. Deletions cut 1 base from V and 2 bases from J, with 9 bases between. In germline, CDR1 is SGHTA, CDR2 FQGNSA. The CDR3 loop is CASSLEGQTYEQYF. The CDR3 DNA follows: TGTGCCAGCAGCTTAGAAGGACAGACCTACGAGCAGTACTTC. The entire variable domain, with the rest obtained from reference TRBV7-2 and TRBJ2-7, is as follows: GAGVSQSPSNKVTEKGKDVELRCDPISGHTALYWYRQSLGQGLEFLIYFQGNSAPDKSGLPSDRFSAERTGGSVSTLTIQRTQQEDSAVYLCASSLEGQTYEQYFGPGTRLTVT.

V and J are TRBV2 and TRBJ2-5; TRBD2 agrees at 10 bases. This CDR3 has 19 amino acids. Losses at the gene ends were 4 bases for V and 1 base for J; bases not matched to a gene: 15. Germline values: CDR1 SNHLY, CDR2 FYNNEI. CDR3 sequence (DNA): TGTGCCAGCAGTGGGCAAAACCTCCGGACTAGCGGCCCCCAAGAGACCCAGTACTTC. Translated: CASSGQNLRTSGPQETQYF.

As DNA, the CDR3 is TGTGCCAGCAGCCCAGGGACAGGGGGGAGCACTGAAGCTTTCTTT. This codes for CASSPGTGGSTEAFF. The chain joins TRBV5-4 to TRBJ1-1; TRBD1 matches at 11 bases. The J segment lost 4 bases and the V segment lost 4 bases, leaving 6 bases of the junction unmatched. Germline V gene lookup returns CDR1 SGHNT and CDR2 YYREEE (reference sequence). The CDR3 has 15 residues.

The chain couples TRBV7-2 to TRBJ1-3; D remains ambiguous. The CDR3 is 12 residues long. V was pared by 5 bases and J by 4 bases, with 6 bases between. Germline-derived CDR1 and CDR2 are SGHTA and FQGNSA. The CDR3 region is CASSLRGNTIYF. In DNA form, the CDR3 reads TGTGCCAGCAGCCTTAGAGGAAACACCATATATTTT.

The chain combines TRBV5-1 with TRBJ2-7, with a possible D match to TRBD1 (6 bases). V was trimmed by 1 base and J by 6 bases, leaving 17 bases between them. This CDR3 contains 15 residues. The germline CDR1 and CDR2 sequences are SGHRS and YFSETQ. CDR3 region: CASSLSGRGEGEQYF. CDR3 sequence (DNA): TGCGCCAGCAGCTTGAGTGGCAGGGGTGAGGGCGAGCAGTACTTC.

The chain uses TRBV6-5 and TRBJ2-2; TRBD2 matches 8 bases. Germline CDR1 and CDR2: MNHEY and SVGAGI. Losses at the gene ends were 3 bases for V and 2 bases for J; bases not matched to a gene: 2. The CDR3 extends over 15 amino acids. CDR3 sequence: CASSYIAGNTGELFF. Here the CDR3 DNA reads TGTGCCAGCAGTTATATAGCGGGAAACACCGGGGAGCTGTTTTTT.

The chain joins TRBV6-1 to TRBJ1-1; D perhaps matches TRBD1 (6 bases). V was cut by 6 bases and J by 1 base, with 9 bases left in between. The germline gives CDR1 MNHNS, CDR2 SASEGT. The CDR3 has 13 residues. The CDR3 here is CASSQQGNTEAFF. The CDR3 DNA reads as TGTGCCAGCAGCCAACAGGGGAACACTGAAGCTTTCTTT.

The rearrangement joins TRBV5-1 to TRBJ2-2; the match to TRBD2 covers 8 bases. Germline V lookup: CDR1 SGHRS, CDR2 YFSETQ. The CDR3 sequence is 15 residues long. V lost 4 bases to trimming and J lost 5 bases; unmatched junction nucleotides: 7. CDR3 sequence (DNA): TGCGCCAGCAGCATAAGCGGGAGTTGGACCGGGGAGCTGTTTTTT. As protein: CASSISGSWTGELFF.

CDR3: CASSRQGSQETQYF. CDR3 DNA sequence: TGTGCCAGCAGCCGACAGGGCTCCCAAGAGACCCAGTACTTC. The V and J genes are TRBV11-2 and TRBJ2-5; 7 bases are a match to TRBD1. The CDR3 runs 14 residues. Unmatched junction bases numbered 4, after V lost 5 bases and J lost 1 base. Germline loops: CDR1 SGHAT, CDR2 FQNNGV.

CDR3 region: CSVAFGGRNNEQFF. CDR3 bases: TGCAGCGTAGCTTTTGGGGGACGGAACAATGAGCAGTTCTTC. V usage is TRBV29-1 and J usage is TRBJ2-1; either TRBD1 or TRBD2 may supply D (5 bases each). Trimming left V 6 bases short and J 5 bases short, with 17 bases between. The V gene's germline CDR1 is SQVTM and CDR2 ANQGSEA. The CDR3 runs to 14 residues.

CDR3 residues: CASRVAGGNEQYF. For the CDR3, the DNA is TGTGCCAGCCGAGTGGCAGGGGGCAACGAGCAGTACTTC. The gene calls are TRBV6-5 and TRBJ2-7; 8 nucleotides match TRBD1. The CDR3 is made up of 13 amino acids. Germline V gene sequence: CDR1 MNHEY, CDR2 SVGAGI. Unmatched junction bases numbered 8, after V lost 8 bases and J lost 5 bases.

A few counts support this clone. The CDR3 DNA reads as TGCGCCAGCAGCCAAGGGAGAGGGACTAGCGGGAGCTCTATCTTGGAGCAGTACTTC. Translated, it gives CASSQGRGTSGSSILEQYF. This chain connects TRBV4-1 to TRBJ2-7, with 14 bases matching TRBD2. There are 19 residues in the CDR3. V shed 1 base and J 7 bases; nucleotides not matched to a gene: 15. Germline lookup yields CDR1 MGHRA and CDR2 YSYEKL.

This chain connects TRBV27 to TRBJ2-7; the match to TRBD1 covers 9 bases. CDR3 length: 14 amino acids. CDR1 and CDR2 (germline): MNHEY, SMNVEV (reference sequence). Trimming took 1 base from V and 2 from J; bases not matched to a gene: 0. The CDR3 loop reads CASSLYRGPYEQYF. The CDR3 DNA follows: TGTGCCAGCAGTTTATACAGGGGGCCCTACGAGCAGTACTTC.

This clone has just one count. The chain employs TRBV6-1 and TRBJ1-2; no clear D. CDR1 is MNHNS and CDR2 is SASEGT in the germline V gene. The CDR3 spans 14 residues. The V end was cut by 8 bases, the J end by 4 bases, with 17 bases between. The CDR3, as DNA: TGTGCCAGCGGACTTGCGCGGCCCTTCTATGGCTACACCTTC. Translated: CASGLARPFYGYTF.

The chain recombines TRBV11-2 with TRBJ2-3; D possibly corresponds to TRBD2 (5 bases). V lost 5 bases and J 1 base, leaving 19 bases between the germline ends. The germline V gene encodes CDR1 SGHAT and CDR2 FQNNGV. This CDR3 spans 17 amino acids. CDR3 residues: CASSDRTGNSRTDTQYF. The CDR3 nucleotides are TGTGCCAGCAGCGATAGGACTGGCAACTCCCGCACAGATACGCAGTATTTT.

The rearrangement uses TRBV15 and TRBJ1-2; D is unclear. Trimming stripped 4 bases from V and 3 bases from J, with 6 bases between. CDR3 length: 12 residues. Germline V gives CDR1 LNHNV, CDR2 YYDKDF (reference sequence). DNA of the CDR3: TGTGCCACCAGCAAACAAGACTATGGCTACACCTTC. This gives the protein CATSKQDYGYTF.

The chain employs TRBV6-5 and TRBJ2-5, with 13 bases aligning to TRBD2. Per germline, CDR1 MNHEY and CDR2 SVGAGI. V gave up 3 bases and J gave up 5 bases; unmatched junction bases: 6. The CDR3 length is 16 residues. The CDR3: CASSYRTSGGAETQYF. The CDR3 DNA is TGTGCCAGCAGTTATAGGACTAGCGGGGGCGCGGAGACCCAGTACTTC.

The rearrangement links TRBV28 to TRBJ2-7; TRBD1 is a possible D gene (6 bases). The CDR3 spans 13 residues. Germline V lookup: CDR1 MDHEN, CDR2 SYDVKM. Trimming took 2 bases from V and 7 from J, leaving 12 bases between them. The CDR3 bases are TGTGCCAGCAGTTTAGCAGGGGCTAGGGAGCAGTACTTC. As protein: CASSLAGAREQYF.

The rearrangement links TRBV5-5 to TRBJ2-3; 10 nucleotides match TRBD2. J lost 2 bases, V lost 1 base, and 10 bases had no gene match. Germline values: CDR1 SGHKS, CDR2 YYEKEE (reference sequence). The CDR3 is made up of 18 amino acids. CDR3 sequence: CASSLRDTSGTFTDTQYF. The CDR3 nucleotides are TGTGCCAGCAGCTTGCGTGATACTAGCGGGACCTTCACAGATACGCAGTATTTT.

The rearrangement joins TRBV5-4 to TRBJ1-6; D not certain. This CDR3 is built from 15 residues. The germline CDR1 and CDR2 sequences are SGHNT and YYREEE (reference sequence). V was pared by 2 bases and J by 9 bases, with 15 bases between. For the CDR3, the DNA is TGTGCCAGCAGCTTAAGTGCGGCAGCCCGTTCACCCCTCCACTTT. It yields the protein CASSLSAAARSPLHF.

The chain joins TRBV29-1 to TRBJ1-1; TRBD1 might be the D (6 bases). In germline, CDR1 is SQVTM, CDR2 ANQGSEA. The CDR3 extends over 14 amino acids. The CDR3 DNA is TGCAGTATCCACGGGGGGCCTGGAAGACTTGAAGCTTTCTTT. It is translated as CSIHGGPGRLEAFF.

This CDR3 is CASSIAGVNTGELFF. CDR3 DNA: TGTGCCAGTAGTATAGCGGGGGTCAACACCGGGGAGCTGTTTTTT. The chain combines TRBV19 with TRBJ2-2; tentatively, D is TRBD2 (6 bases). The germline V gene has CDR1 LNHDA and CDR2 SQIVND (reference sequence). V was shortened by 1 base and J by 2 bases, with 8 bases between the two germline ends. The CDR3 is 15 amino acids.

The gene calls are TRBV28 and TRBJ1-1, with a possible D match to TRBD1 (5 bases). Trimming removed 6 bases at V and 0 bases at J, with 14 bases between. This CDR3 is built from 15 residues. Per germline, CDR1 MDHEN and CDR2 SYDVKM. The CDR3: CASRQGAGLNTEAFF. DNA for the CDR3: TGTGCCAGCAGACAAGGCGCGGGACTGAACACTGAAGCTTTCTTT.